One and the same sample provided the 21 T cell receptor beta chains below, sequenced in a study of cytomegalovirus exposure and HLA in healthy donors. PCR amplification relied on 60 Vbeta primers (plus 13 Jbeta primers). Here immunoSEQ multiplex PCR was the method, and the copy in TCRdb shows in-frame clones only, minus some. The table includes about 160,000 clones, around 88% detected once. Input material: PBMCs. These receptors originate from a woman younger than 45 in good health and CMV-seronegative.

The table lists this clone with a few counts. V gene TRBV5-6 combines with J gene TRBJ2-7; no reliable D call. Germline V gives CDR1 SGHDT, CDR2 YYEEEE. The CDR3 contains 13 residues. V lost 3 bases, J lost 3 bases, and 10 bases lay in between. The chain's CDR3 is CASSSTDLYEQYF. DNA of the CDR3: TGTGCCAGCAGCTCTACAGATCTCTACGAGCAGTACTTC.

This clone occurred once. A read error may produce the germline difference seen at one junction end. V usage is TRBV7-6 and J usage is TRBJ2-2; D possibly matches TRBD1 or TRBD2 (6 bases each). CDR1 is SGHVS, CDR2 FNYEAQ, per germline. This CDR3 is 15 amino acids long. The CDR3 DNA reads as TGTGCCGGCAGCTTAGGAGGGGGGAACACCGGGGAGCTGTTTTTT. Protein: CAGSLGGGNTGELFF.

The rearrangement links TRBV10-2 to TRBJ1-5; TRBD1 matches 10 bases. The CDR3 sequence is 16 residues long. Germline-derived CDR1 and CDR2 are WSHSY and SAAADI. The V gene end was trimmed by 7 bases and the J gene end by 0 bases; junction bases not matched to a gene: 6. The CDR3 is CASTDRGLGSNQPQHF. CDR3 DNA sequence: TGCGCCAGCACGGACAGGGGGTTGGGTAGCAATCAGCCCCAGCATTTT.

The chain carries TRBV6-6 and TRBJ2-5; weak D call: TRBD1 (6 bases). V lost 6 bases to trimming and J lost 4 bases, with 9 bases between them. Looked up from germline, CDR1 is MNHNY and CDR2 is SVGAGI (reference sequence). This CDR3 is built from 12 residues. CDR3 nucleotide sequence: TGTGCCAGCAGACTAGGGGGAGAGACCCAGTACTTC. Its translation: CASRLGGETQYF.

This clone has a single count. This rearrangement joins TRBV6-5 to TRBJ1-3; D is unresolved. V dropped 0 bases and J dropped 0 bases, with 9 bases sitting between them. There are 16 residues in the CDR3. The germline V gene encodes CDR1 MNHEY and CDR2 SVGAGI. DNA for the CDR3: TGTGCCAGCAGTTACTCGGCGGGGAACTCTGGAAACACCATATATTTT. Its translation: CASSYSAGNSGNTIYF.

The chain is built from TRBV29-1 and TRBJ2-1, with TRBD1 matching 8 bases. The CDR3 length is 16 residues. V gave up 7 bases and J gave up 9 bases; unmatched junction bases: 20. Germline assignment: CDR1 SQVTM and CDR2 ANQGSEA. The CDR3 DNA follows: TGCAGCGGCAACAAGGACAGGGTAGCTCGTCTCGGTGAGCAGTTCTTC. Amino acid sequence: CSGNKDRVARLGEQFF.

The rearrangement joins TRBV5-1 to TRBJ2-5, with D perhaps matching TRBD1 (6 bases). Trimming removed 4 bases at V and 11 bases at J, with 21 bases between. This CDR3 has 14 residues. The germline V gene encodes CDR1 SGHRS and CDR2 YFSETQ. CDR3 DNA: TGCGCCAGCAGCACCTGGACAGCCCTTGCGGAGCAGTACTTC. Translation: CASSTWTALAEQYF.

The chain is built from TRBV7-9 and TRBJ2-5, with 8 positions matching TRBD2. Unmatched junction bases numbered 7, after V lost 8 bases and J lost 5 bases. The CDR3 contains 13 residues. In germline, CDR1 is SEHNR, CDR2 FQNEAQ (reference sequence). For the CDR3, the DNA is TGTGCCAGCTCGGGAGGCGGGAGGGAGACCCAGTACTTC. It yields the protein CASSGGGRETQYF.

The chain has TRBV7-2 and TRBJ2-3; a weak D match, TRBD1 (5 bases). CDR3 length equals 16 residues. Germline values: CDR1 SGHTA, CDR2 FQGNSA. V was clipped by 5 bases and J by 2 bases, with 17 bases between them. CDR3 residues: CASSPLWGSLTDTQYF. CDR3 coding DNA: TGTGCCAGCAGCCCTCTTTGGGGCAGCCTCACAGATACGCAGTATTTT.

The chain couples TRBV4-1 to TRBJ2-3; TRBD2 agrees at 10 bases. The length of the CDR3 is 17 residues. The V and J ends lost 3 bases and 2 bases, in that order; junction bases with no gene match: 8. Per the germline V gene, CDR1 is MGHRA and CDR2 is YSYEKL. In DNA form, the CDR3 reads TGCGCCAGCAGCCACCCGGGACTAGCGTCTTCCACAGATACGCAGTATTTT. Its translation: CASSHPGLASSTDTQYF.

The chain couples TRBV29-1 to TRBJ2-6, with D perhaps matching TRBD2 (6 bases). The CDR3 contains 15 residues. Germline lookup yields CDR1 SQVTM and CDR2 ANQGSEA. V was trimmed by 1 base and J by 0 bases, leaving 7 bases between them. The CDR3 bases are TGCAGCGTTGAAGGGGGAGGCTCTGGGGCCAACGTCCTGACTTTC. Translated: CSVEGGGSGANVLTF.

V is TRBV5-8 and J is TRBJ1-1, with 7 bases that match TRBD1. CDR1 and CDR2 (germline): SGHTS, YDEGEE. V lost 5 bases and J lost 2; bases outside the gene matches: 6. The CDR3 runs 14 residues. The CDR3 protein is CASSWDRRNTEAFF. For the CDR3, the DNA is TGTGCCAGCAGTTGGGACAGAAGAAACACTGAAGCTTTCTTT.

The CDR3 nucleotides are TGTGCCAGCAGTGGACTGGGGGAGGACGAGCAGTACTTC. This codes for CASSGLGEDEQYF. This chain connects TRBV28 to TRBJ2-7; the D gene is possibly TRBD2 (6 bases). Germline lookup yields CDR1 MDHEN and CDR2 SYDVKM. Deletions cut 5 bases from V and 5 bases from J, with 13 bases between. This CDR3 has 13 amino acids.

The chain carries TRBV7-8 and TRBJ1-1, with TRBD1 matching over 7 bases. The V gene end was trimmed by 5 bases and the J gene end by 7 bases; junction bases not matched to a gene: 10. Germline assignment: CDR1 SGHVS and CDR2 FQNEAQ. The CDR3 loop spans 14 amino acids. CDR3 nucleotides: TGTGCCAGCAGCAAGGGGGCGGACTGGGGTGAAGCTTTCTTT. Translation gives CASSKGADWGEAFF.

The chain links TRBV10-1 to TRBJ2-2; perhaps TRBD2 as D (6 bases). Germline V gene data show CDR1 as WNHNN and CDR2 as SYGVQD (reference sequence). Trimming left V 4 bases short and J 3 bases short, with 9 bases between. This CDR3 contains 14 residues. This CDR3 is CASSVGTHTGELFF. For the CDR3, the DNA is TGCGCCAGCAGTGTCGGGACTCACACCGGGGAGCTGTTTTTT.

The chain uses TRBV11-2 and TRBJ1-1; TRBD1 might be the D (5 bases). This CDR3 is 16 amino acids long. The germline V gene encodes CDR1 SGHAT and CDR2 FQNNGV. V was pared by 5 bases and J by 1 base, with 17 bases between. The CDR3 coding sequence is TGTGCCAGCAGCCCGCGCCGGGACTTCGGGAACACTGAAGCTTTCTTT. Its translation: CASSPRRDFGNTEAFF.

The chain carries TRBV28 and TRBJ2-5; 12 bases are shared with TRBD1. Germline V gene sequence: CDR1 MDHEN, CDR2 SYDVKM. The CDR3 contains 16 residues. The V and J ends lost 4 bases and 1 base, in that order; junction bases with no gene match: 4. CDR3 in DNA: TGTGCCAGCAGTTGGGACAGGGGGCCCCTCCAAGAGACCCAGTACTTC. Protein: CASSWDRGPLQETQYF.

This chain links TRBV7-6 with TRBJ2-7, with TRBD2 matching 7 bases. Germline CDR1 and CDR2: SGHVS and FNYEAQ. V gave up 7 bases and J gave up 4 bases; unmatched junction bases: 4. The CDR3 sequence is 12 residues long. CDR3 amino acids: CASNSGGYEQYF. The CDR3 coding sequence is TGTGCCAGCAATTCCGGGGGGTACGAGCAGTACTTC.

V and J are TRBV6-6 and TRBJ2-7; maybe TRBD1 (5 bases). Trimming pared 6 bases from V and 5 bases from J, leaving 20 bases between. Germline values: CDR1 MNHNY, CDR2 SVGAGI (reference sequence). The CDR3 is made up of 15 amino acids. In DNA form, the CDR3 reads TGTGCCAGCAGCTCCCCCCAGCAGGGTGGACACGAGCAGTACTTC. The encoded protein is CASSSPQQGGHEQYF.

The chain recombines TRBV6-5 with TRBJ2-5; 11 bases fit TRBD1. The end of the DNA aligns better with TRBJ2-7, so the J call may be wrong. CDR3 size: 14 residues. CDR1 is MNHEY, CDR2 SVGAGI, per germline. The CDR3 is CASSFGTGGYEQYF. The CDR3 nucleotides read TGTGCCAGCAGTTTCGGGACAGGGGGGTACGAGCAGTACTTC.

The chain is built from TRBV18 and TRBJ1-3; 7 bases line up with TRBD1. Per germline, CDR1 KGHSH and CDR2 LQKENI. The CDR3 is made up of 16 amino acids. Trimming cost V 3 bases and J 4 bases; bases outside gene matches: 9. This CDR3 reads CASSPRDSVSGNTIYF. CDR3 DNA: TGTGCCAGCTCACCGCGGGACAGTGTATCCGGAAACACCATATATTTT.